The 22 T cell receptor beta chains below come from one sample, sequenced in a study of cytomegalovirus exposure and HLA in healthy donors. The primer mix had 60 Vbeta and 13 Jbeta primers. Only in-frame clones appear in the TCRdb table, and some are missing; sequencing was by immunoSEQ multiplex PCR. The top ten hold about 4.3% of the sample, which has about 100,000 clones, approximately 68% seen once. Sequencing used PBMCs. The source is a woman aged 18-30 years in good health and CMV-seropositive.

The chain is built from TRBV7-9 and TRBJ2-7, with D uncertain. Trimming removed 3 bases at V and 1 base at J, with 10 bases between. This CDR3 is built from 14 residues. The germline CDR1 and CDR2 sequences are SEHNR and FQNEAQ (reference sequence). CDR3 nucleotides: TGTGCCAGCAGCTTCATTGCGGAATCCTACGAGCAGTACTTC. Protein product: CASSFIAESYEQYF.

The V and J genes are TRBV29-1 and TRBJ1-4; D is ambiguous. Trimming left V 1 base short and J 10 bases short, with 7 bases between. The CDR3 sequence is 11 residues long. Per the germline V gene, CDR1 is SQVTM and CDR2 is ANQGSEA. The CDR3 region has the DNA TGCAGCGTTGAAGGCGCGGGAAAACTGTTTTTT. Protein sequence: CSVEGAGKLFF. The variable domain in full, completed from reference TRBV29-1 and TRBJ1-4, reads SAVISQKPSRDICQRGTSLTIQCQVDSQVTMMFWYRQQPGQSLTLIATANQGSEATYESGFVIDKFPISRPNLTFSTLTVSNMSPEDSSIYLCSVEGAGKLFFGSGTQLSVL.

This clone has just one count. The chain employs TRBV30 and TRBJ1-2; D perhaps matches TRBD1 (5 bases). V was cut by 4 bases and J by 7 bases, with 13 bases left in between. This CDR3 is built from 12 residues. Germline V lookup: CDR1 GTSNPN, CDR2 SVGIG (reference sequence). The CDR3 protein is CAWKEGSGGYTF. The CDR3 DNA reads TGTGCCTGGAAGGAGGGGTCCGGTGGCTACACCTTC.

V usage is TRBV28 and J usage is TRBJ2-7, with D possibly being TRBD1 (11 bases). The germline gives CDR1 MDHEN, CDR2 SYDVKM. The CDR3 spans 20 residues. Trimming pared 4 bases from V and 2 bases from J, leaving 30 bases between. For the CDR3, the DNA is TGTGCCAGCAGTTCGCCGGGACAGGGGGTCCTGGGGACTAGCGCCTACGAGCAGTACTTC. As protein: CASSSPGQGVLGTSAYEQYF.

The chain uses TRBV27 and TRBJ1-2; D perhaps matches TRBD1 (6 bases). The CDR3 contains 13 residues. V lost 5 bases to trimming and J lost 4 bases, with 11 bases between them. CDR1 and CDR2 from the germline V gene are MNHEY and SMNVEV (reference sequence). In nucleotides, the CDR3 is TGTGCCAGCAGTACAGGGAATGGCTATGGCTACACCTTC. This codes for CASSTGNGYGYTF.

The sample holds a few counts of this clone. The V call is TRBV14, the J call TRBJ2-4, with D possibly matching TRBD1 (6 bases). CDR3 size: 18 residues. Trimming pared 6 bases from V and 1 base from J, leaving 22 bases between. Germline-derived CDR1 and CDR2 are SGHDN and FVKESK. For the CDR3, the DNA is TGTGCCAGCAGAGAGGGAACAGGGCACCTTTCGGCCAAAAACATTCAGTACTTC. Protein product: CASREGTGHLSAKNIQYF.

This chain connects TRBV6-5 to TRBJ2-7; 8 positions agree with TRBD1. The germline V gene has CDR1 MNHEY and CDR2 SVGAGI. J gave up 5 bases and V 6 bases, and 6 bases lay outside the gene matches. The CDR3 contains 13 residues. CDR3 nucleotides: TGTGCCAGCAGCACTGACAGGGGCCACGAGCAGTACTTC. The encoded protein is CASSTDRGHEQYF.

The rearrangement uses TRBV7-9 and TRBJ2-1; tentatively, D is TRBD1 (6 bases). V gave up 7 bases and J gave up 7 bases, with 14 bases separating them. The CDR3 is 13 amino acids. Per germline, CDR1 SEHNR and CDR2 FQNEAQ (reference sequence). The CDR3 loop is CASNLQQGNEQFF. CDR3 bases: TGTGCCAGCAACCTCCAGCAGGGGAATGAGCAGTTCTTC.

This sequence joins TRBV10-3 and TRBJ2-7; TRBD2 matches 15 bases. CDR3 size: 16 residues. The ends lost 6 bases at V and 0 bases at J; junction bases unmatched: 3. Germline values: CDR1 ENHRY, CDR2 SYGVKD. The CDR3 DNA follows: TGTGCCATCAGAGGACTAGCGGGAGGGAGCTCCTACGAGCAGTACTTC. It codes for CAIRGLAGGSSYEQYF.

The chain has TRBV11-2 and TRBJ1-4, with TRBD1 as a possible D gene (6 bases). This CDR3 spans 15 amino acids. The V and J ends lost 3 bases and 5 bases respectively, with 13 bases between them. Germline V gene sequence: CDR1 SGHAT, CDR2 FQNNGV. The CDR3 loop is CASSFLGQPNEKLFF. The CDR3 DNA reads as TGTGCCAGCAGCTTCCTAGGACAGCCGAATGAAAAACTGTTTTTT.

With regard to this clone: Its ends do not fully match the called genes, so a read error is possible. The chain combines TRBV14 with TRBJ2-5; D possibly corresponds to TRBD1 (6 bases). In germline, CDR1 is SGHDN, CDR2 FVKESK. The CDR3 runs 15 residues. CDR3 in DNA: TGTGCCAGCAGCCCGATTCTACAGGGATGGGAGAACCAGTACTTC. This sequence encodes CASSPILQGWENQYF.

The CDR3 DNA is TGCGCCAGCAGCCAAGGAAAGTTCTCAGGGGGAGGCTACGAGCAGTACTTC. This sequence encodes CASSQGKFSGGGYEQYF. The genes are TRBV4-1 and TRBJ2-7; the D gene is possibly TRBD1 (7 bases). The V gene lost 1 base and the J gene lost 3 bases, with 19 bases spanning the gap. The CDR3 is made up of 17 amino acids. Germline V gene data show CDR1 as MGHRA and CDR2 as YSYEKL.

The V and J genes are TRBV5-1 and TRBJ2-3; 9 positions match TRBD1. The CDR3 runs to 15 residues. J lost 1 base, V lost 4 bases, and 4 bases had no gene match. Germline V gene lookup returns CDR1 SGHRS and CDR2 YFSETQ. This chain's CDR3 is CASSQGQGGTDTQYF. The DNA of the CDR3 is TGCGCCAGCAGCCAGGGACAGGGTGGCACAGATACGCAGTATTTT.

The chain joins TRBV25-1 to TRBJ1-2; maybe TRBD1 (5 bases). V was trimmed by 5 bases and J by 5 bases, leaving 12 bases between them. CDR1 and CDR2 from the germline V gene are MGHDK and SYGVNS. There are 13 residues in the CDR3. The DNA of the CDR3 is TGTGCCAGCAGTAACGCAGGGAAGTATGGCTACACCTTC. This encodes CASSNAGKYGYTF.

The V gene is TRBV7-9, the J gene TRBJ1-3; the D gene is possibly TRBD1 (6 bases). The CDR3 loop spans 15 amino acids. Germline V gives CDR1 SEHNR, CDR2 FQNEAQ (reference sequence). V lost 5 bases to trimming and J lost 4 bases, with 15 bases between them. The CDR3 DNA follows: TGTGCCAGCAGCCCACAGGGTCTTCGAGGAAACACCATATATTTT. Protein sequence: CASSPQGLRGNTIYF.

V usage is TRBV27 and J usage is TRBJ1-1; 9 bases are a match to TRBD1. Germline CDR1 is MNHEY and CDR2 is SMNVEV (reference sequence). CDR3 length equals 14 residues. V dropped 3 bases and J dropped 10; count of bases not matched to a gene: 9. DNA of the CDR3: TGTGCCAGCAGTTTGTTACAGGGGGCAGGGGGAGCTTTCTTT. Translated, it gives CASSLLQGAGGAFF.

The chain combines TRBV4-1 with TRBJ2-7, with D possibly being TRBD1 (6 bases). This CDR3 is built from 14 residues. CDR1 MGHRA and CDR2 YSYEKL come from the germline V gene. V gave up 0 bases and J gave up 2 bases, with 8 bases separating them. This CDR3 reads CASSQDQGPYEQYF. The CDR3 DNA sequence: TGCGCCAGCAGCCAAGATCAGGGGCCCTACGAGCAGTACTTC.

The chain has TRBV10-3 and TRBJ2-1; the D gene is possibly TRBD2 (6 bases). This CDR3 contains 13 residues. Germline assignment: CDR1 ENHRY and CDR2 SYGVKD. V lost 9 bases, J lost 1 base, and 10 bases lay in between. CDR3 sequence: CAIGRESYNEQFF. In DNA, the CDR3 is TGTGCCATTGGACGGGAGTCCTACAATGAGCAGTTCTTC.

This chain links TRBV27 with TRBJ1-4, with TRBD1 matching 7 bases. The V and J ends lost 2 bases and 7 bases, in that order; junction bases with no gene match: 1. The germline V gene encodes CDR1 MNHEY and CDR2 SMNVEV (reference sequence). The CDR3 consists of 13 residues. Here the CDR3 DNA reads TGTGCCAGCAGTTTAGGGACAGTTGAAAAACTGTTTTTT. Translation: CASSLGTVEKLFF.

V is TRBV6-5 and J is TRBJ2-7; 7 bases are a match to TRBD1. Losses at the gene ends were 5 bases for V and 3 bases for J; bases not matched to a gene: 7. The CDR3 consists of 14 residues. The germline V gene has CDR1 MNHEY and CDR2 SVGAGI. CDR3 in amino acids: CASSPDRSLYEQYF. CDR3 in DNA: TGTGCCAGCAGTCCGGACAGGAGCCTCTACGAGCAGTACTTC.

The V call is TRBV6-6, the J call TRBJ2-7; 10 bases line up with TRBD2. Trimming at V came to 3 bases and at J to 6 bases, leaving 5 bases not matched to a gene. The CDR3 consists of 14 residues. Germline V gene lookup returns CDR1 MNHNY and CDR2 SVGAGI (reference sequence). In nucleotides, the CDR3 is TGTGCCAGCAGTTATGGGACTAGCGACCCCGAGCAGTACTTC. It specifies CASSYGTSDPEQYF.

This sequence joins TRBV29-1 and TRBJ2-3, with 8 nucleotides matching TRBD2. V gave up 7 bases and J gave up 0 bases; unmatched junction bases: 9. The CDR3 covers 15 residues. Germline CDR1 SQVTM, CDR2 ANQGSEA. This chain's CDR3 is CSGRRREASTDTQYF. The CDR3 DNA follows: TGCAGCGGTCGGCGGCGGGAGGCCAGCACAGATACGCAGTATTTT.